This TCR beta chain comes out of a study of regulatory T cells in long-lasting Graves disease. Libraries of TCR beta came from iRepertoire HTBI primers plus Arm-PCR of CDR3 regions. TCRdb recomputed calls from the multiplex PCR reads with MiXCR, one row per CDR3 protein. The repertoire holds hundreds of thousands of distinct CDR3 sequences, with 16% as singletons. As to time point: newly diagnosed GD, antithyroid drugs for less than 3 months. Scientists built the TCR library using RNA that was extracted from PBMCs. In Xi'an, China, an endocrinology department was the source of patients. Study-wide results and limits: Whereas approximately 980 public clonotypes were shared by new patients, persistent patients shared more, at over 2,500.

This clonotype was seen repeatedly, ten times or more. What it binds is unknown. The CDR3 spans 13 residues. Germline CDR1 is KGHSH and CDR2 is LQKENI. Trimming pared 4 bases from V and 7 bases from J, leaving 11 bases between. This sample also appeared in a second study, on T cells in Graves' hyperthyroidism and ophthalmopathy. That source notes: Primed by the HTBI set, a first-round RT-PCR was run on the TCR CDR3.

The TCR was taken from a man aged 35 to 55 with Graves disease. Source: peripheral blood mononuclear cells (PBMCs), taken at new diagnosis, from a patient treated with antithyroid drugs. V gene TRBV18 combines with J gene TRBJ1-5; D is ambiguous. The CDR3 reads CASSLLSGQPQHF. CDR3 nucleotide sequence: TGTGCCAGCTCACTATTGTCCGGCCAGCCCCAGCATTTT.